This entry features one T cell receptor beta chain sequence. Unique molecular identifiers, one per molecule, were present on every TCR cDNA molecule. Using its own MiXCR run on the 5' RACE reads, TCRdb lists one record per CDR3 protein. The sample lists tens of thousands of distinct CDR3 sequences; approximately 12% were seen once. The germline V and J ends were trimmed by 7 bases and 7 bases, with 15 bases remaining between them. Germline CDR1 and CDR2: SGHNT and YYREEE (reference sequence). This CDR3 comprises 13 residues. The time point was: sample taken at primary tumor resection. Sequencing of whole RNA from tumor, nontumor lung or frozen PBMC involved no sorting. The 70 or so donors had untreated early-stage non-small cell lung cancer. The record originates from a study of spatial heterogeneity in lung cancer.

This chain connects TRBV5-4 to TRBJ2-4; tentatively, D is TRBD2 (6 bases). This TCR was recovered from a male donor with early-stage non-small cell lung cancer. This specimen was PBMCs, taken at surgery. The chain's CDR3 is CASGSGGENIQYF. DNA for the CDR3: TGTGCCAGCGGTAGTGGAGGGGAGAACATTCAGTACTTC.